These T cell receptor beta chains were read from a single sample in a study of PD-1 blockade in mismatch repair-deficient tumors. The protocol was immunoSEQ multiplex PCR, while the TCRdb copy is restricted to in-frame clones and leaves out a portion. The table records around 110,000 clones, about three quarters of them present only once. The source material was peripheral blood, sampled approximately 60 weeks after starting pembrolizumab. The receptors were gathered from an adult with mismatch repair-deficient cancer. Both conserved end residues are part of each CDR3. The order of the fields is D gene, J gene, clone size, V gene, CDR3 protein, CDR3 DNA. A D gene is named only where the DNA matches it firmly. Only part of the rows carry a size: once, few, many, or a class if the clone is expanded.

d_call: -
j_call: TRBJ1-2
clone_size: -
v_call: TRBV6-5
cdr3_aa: CASGAGSHGYTF
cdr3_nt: TGTGCCAGCGGGGCAGGATCGCATGGCTACACCTTT

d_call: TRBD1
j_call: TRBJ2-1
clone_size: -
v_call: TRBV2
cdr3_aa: CASSLATDRVWPYNEQFF
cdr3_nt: TGTGCCAGCAGTCTCGCGACCGACAGGGTCTGGCCCTACAATGAGCAGTTCTTC

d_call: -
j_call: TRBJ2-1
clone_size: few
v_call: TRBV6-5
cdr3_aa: CASSYSARARNEQFF
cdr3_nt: TGTGCCAGCAGTTACTCGGCCAGGGCCCGTAATGAGCAGTTCTTC

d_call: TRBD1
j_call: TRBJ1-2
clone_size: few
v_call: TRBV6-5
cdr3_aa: CASSPGQGRYTF
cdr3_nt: TGTGCCAGCAGCCCGGGACAGGGCCGCTACACCTTC

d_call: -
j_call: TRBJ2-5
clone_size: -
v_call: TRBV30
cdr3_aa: CAWDGTEETQYF
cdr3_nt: TGTGCCTGGGATGGGACCGAAGAGACCCAGTACTTC

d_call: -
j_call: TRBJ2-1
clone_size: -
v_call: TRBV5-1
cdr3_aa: CASRDRSGWTGYNEQFF
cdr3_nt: TGCGCCAGCAGGGACCGGAGCGGCTGGACGGGGTACAATGAGCAGTTCTTC

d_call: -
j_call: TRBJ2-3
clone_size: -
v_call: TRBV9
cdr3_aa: CASSVASGDTDTQYF
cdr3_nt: TGTGCCAGCAGCGTAGCTTCGGGGGACACAGATACGCAGTATTTT

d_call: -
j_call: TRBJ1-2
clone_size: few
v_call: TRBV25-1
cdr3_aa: CASSTGSGGYTF
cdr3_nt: TGTGCCAGCAGTACAGGGTCTGGCGGCTACACCTTC

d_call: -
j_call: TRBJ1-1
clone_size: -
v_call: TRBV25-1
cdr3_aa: CASSVGSEAFF
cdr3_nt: TGTGCCAGCAGTGTAGGGTCTGAAGCTTTCTTT

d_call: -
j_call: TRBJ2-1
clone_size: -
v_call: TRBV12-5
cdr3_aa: CASGSFGGDNEQFF
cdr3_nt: TGTGCTAGTGGTTCCTTTGGGGGCGACAATGAGCAGTTCTTC

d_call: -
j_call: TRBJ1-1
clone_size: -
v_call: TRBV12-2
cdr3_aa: CASPEAVNTEAFF
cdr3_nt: TGTGCAAGTCCCGAGGCCGTGAACACTGAAGCTTTCTTT

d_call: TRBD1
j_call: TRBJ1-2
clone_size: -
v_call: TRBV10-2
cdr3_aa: CASSGDRSRGGYTF
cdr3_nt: TGCGCCAGCAGTGGGGACAGGAGCAGGGGTGGCTACACCTTC

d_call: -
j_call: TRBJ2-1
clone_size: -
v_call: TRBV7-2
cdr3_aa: CASSTYNNEQFF
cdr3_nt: TGTGCCAGCAGCACCTATAACAATGAGCAGTTCTTC

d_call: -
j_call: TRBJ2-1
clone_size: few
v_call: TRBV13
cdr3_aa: CASSFAGQYYNEQFF
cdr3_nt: TGTGCCAGCAGCTTTGCGGGACAATACTACAATGAGCAGTTCTTC

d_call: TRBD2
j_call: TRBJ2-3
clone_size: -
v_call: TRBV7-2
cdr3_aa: CASSNSGRTTDTQYF
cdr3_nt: TGTGCCAGCAGTAATAGCGGGAGGACCACAGATACGCAGTATTTT

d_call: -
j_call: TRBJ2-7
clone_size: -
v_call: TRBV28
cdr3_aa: CASSFSRDPIYEQYF
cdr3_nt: TGTGCCAGCAGTTTTAGTAGGGATCCAATTTACGAGCAGTACTTC

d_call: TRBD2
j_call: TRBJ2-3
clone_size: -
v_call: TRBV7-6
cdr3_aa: CASSLALAGGWTQYF
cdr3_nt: TGTGCCAGCAGCTTAGCACTAGCGGGGGGATGGACGCAGTATTTT

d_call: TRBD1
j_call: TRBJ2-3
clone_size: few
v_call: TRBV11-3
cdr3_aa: CASQADRVGTDTQYF
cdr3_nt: TGTGCGTCTCAGGCGGACAGGGTCGGAACAGATACGCAGTATTTT

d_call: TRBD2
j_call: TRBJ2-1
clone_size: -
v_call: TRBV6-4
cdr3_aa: CASSDSQGGNNEQFF
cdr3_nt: TGTGCCAGCAGTGACTCGCAGGGAGGGAACAATGAGCAGTTCTTC

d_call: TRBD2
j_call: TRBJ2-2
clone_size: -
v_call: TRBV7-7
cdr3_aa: CASSHLAGAGTGELFF
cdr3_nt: TGTGCTAGCAGCCATTTAGCGGGAGCAGGCACCGGGGAGCTGTTTTTT

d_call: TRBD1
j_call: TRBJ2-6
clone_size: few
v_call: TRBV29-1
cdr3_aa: CSVETGGRGANVLTF
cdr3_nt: TGCAGCGTCGAGACAGGGGGCCGGGGGGCCAACGTCCTGACTTTC

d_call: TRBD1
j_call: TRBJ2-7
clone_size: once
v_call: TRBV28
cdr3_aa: CASSLGTGFTKSSYEQYF
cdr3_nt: TGTGCCAGCAGTCTCGGGACAGGTTTTACCAAGAGCTCCTACGAGCAGTACTTC

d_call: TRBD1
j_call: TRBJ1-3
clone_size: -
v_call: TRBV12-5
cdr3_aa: CASGFGQVTQSSGNTIYF
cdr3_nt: TGTGCTAGTGGTTTTGGACAGGTGACACAGAGCTCTGGAAACACCATATATTTT

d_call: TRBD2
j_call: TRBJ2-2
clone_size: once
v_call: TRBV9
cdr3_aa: CASSAGWTSENTGELFF
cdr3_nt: TGTGCCAGCAGCGCTGGGTGGACTAGCGAGAACACCGGGGAGCTGTTTTTT

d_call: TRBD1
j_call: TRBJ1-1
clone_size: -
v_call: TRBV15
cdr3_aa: CATQGQGYTEAFF
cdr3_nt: TGTGCCACCCAGGGACAGGGGTACACTGAAGCTTTCTTT

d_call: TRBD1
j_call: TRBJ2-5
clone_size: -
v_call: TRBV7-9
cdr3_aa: CASSPGTGGPQETQYF
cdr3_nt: TGTGCCAGCAGCCCGGGGACAGGGGGCCCCCAAGAGACCCAGTACTTC

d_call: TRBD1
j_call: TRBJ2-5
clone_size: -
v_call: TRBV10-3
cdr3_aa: CAISDRGRLETQYF
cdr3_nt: TGTGCCATCAGTGACAGGGGGCGGTTAGAGACCCAGTACTTC

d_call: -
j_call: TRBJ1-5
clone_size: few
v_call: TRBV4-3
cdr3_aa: CASSQEVAQPQHF
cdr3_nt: TGCGCCAGCAGCCAAGAGGTCGCGCAGCCCCAGCATTTT

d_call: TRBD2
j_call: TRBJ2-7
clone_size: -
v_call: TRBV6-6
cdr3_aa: CASGLAASYEQYF
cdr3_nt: TGTGCCAGCGGACTAGCGGCTTCCTACGAGCAGTACTTC

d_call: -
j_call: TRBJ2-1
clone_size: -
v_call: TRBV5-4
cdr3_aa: CASSLGQPQSSYNEQFF
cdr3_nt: TGTGCCAGCAGCTTGGGGCAGCCTCAGAGCTCCTACAATGAGCAGTTCTTC

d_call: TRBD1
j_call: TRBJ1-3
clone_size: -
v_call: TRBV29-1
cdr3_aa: CSVGTGGSGNTIYF
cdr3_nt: TGCAGCGTTGGGACAGGGGGTTCTGGAAACACCATATATTTT

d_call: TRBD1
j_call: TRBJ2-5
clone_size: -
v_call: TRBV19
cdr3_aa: CASSPPGTGGETQYF
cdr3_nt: TGTGCCAGTAGTCCCCCCGGGACAGGGGGGGAGACCCAGTACTTC

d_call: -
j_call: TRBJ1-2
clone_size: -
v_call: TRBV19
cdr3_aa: CASRSIENSGYTF
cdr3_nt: TGTGCCAGTAGGTCGATCGAAAACAGTGGCTACACCTTC

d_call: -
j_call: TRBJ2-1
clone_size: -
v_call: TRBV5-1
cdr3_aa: CASSLGPSYLEQFF
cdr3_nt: TGCGCCAGCAGCTTGGGACCCAGTTACCTAGAGCAGTTCTTC

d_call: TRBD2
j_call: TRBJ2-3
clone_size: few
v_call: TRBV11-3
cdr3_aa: CASSLGEPGLAGSDTQYF
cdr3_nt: TGTGCCAGCAGCTTAGGGGAACCGGGACTAGCGGGATCGGATACGCAGTATTTT

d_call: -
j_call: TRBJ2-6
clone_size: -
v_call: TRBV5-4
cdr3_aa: CASSSPNSGANVLTF
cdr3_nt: TGTGCCAGCAGCTCACCAAACTCTGGGGCCAACGTCCTGACTTTC

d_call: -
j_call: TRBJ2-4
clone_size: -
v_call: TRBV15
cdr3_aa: CATSQSTGYQAKNIQYF
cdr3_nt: TGTGCCACCAGCCAATCGACAGGTTATCAAGCCAAAAACATTCAGTACTTC

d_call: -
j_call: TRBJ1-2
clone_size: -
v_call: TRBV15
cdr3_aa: CATSRGPQGDYGYTF
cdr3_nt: TGTGCCACCAGCAGAGGACCCCAGGGTGACTATGGCTACACCTTC

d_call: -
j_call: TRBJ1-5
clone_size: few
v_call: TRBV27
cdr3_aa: CASRPGTNQPQHF
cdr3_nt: TGTGCCAGCAGGCCAGGTACGAATCAGCCCCAGCATTTT

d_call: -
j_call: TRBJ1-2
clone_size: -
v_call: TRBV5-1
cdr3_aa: CASSFEYNYGYTF
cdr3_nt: TGCGCCAGCAGCTTCGAGTATAACTATGGCTACACCTTC

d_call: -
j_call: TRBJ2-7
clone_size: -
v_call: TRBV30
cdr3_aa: CAWSSLRMAGRREQYF
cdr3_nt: TGTGCCTGGAGTTCCCTTCGGATGGCAGGCCGCCGAGAGCAGTACTTC

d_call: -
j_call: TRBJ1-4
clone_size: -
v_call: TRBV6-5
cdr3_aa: CASSYSPGAPEKLFF
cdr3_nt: TGTGCCAGCAGTTACTCACCGGGGGCGCCTGAAAAACTGTTTTTT

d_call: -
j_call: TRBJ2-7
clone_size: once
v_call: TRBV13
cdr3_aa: CASSLRDGAYEQYF
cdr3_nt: TGTGCCAGCAGCCTCCGGGACGGTGCCTACGAGCAGTACTTC

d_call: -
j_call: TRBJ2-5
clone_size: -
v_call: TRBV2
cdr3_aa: CASSDGEGGETQYF
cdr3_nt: TGTGCCAGCAGTGATGGAGAGGGTGGTGAGACCCAGTACTTC

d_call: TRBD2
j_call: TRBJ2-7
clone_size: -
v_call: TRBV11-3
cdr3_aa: CASSLDSGSLNEQYF
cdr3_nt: TGTGCCAGCAGCTTAGACAGCGGGAGTTTGAACGAGCAGTACTTC

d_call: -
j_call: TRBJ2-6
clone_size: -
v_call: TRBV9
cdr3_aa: CASTSNRVAGANVLTF
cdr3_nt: TGTGCCAGCACCTCTAACAGGGTCGCGGGGGCCAACGTCCTGACTTTC

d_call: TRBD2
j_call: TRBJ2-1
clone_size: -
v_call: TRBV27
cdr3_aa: CASSSGLGFEQFF
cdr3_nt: TGTGCCAGCAGTTCCGGACTAGGGTTTGAGCAGTTCTTC

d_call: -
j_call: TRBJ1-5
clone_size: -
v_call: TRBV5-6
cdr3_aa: CASSFMGLSQPQHF
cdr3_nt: TGTGCCAGCAGCTTTATGGGGCTTAGTCAGCCCCAGCATTTT

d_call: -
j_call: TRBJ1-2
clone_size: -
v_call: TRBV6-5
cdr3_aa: CASRMGLGYGYTF
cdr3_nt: TGTGCCAGCAGGATGGGGCTGGGCTATGGCTACACCTTC

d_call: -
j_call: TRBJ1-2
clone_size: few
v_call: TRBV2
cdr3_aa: CASSVSEFGYTF
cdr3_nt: TGTGCCAGCAGTGTCTCAGAATTTGGCTACACCTTC

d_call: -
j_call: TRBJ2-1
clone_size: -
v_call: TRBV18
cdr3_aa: CASSPSAAHNEQFF
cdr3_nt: TGTGCCAGCTCACCTTCTGCAGCCCACAATGAGCAGTTCTTC

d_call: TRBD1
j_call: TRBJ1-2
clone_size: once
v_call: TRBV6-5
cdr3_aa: CASTGTGGFGYTF
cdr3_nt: TGTGCCAGCACCGGGACAGGGGGCTTTGGCTACACCTTC